Below are 10 T cell receptor beta chains sequenced from a single sample in a study of monozygotic twins with inflammatory bowel disease (dated by TCRdb to the late 2010s). Libraries were built with 5' RACE. Reads for this sample came from an Illumina HiSeq 2500. Following reprocessing of the reads by TCRdb, the data hold one row per CDR3 protein sequence and no DNA is available. This sample's listing comprises more than 300,000 distinct CDR3 sequences. 2.5% to 3% of the sample lies in the top ten. The sample consisted of blood. These receptors came from a human donor with ulcerative colitis or Crohn's disease, or a healthy co-twin of an affected twin (not recorded which).

V usage is TRBV15 and J usage is TRBJ1-6. Germline V gives CDR1 LNHNV, CDR2 YYDKDF (reference sequence). The CDR3 is made up of 15 amino acids. The CDR3 sequence: CATSRDSSYNSLLHF.

The chain joins TRBV29-1 to TRBJ2-5; as DNA is missing, the TRBD1 call by TCRdb cannot be tested. The CDR3 length is 12 residues. Germline CDR1 SQVTM, CDR2 ANQGSEA. CDR3: CSVVYGPGTQYF.

The chain links TRBV18 to TRBJ2-3. The CDR3 runs to 15 residues. Germline values: CDR1 KGHSH, CDR2 LQKENI. CDR3: CASSPTGVGTDTQYF.

The rearrangement uses TRBV7-2 and TRBJ2-4. Germline CDR1 SGHTA, CDR2 FQGNSA. The CDR3 sequence is 15 residues long. CDR3: CASTFFAEAKNIQYF.

The rearrangement uses TRBV14 and TRBJ2-7. Germline CDR1 reads SGHDN; CDR2 reads FVKESK. The CDR3 contains 15 residues. CDR3 residues: CASSQAMGSTYEQYF. Full variable domain (remainder filled in from reference TRBV14 and TRBJ2-7): EAGVTQFPSHSVIEKGQTVTLRCDPISGHDNLYWYRRVMGKEIKFLLHFVKESKQDESGMPNNRFLAERTGGTYSTLKVQPAELEDSGVYFCASSQAMGSTYEQYFGPGTRLTVT.

V gene TRBV28 combines with J gene TRBJ2-7. Germline CDR1 MDHEN, CDR2 SYDVKM. The CDR3 has 15 amino acids. The CDR3: CASSLSARKAYEQYF.

This chain connects TRBV12-3 or TRBV12-4 to TRBJ2-7. The CDR3 contains 11 residues. CDR3: CASSFQEEQYF.

V is TRBV18 and J is TRBJ2-1; as DNA is missing, the TRBD1 call by TCRdb cannot be tested. Germline assignment: CDR1 KGHSH and CDR2 LQKENI. The CDR3 totals 16 residues. Here the CDR3 reads CASSPRTGSIANEQFF. The full variable domain, completed using reference TRBV18 and TRBJ2-1, is NAGVMQNPRHLVRRRGQEARLRCSPMKGHSHVYWYRQLPEEGLKFMVYLQKENIIDESGMPKERFSAEFPKEGPSILRIQQVVRGDSAAYFCASSPRTGSIANEQFFGPGTRLTVL.

The chain recombines TRBV15 with TRBJ2-3; with no DNA, the TCRdb D assignment of TRBD2 cannot be verified. There are 17 residues in the CDR3. The germline gives CDR1 LNHNV, CDR2 YYDKDF (reference sequence). The CDR3 region is CATSRGAGWTSTDTQYF.

This chain links TRBV7-2 with TRBJ2-2. The CDR3 extends over 13 amino acids. The germline V gene encodes CDR1 SGHTA and CDR2 FQGNSA. The CDR3 reads CASSPTRSGELFF.